This T cell receptor beta chain was sequenced for a study of T cell responses to AZD1222 COVID-19 vaccine. Regarding this clone: Its antigen remains unknown.

Repertoires were generated with immunoSEQ multiplex PCR, while TCRdb's copy carries only in-frame clones and drops some. The sample lists 200,000 or so clones, 90% to 95% seen once, with 7% to 9.5% in the top ten. This CDR3 is 12 amino acids long. V was pared by 1 base and J by 8 bases, with 8 bases between. Per the germline V gene, CDR1 is ENHRY and CDR2 is SYGVKD. Study-wide points: Spike-specific TCR breadth and depth both grew after two AZD1222 doses. No day 14 peak samples; only post-peak repertoires were characterized. Spike was spanned by vaccine-associated CD4 TCRs, with dominance at 160-218 and 743-854. Seropositive at baseline were only a handful of AZD1222 recipients.

This clonotype was sampled from an adult in good health. The chain combines TRBV10-3 with TRBJ1-1; no definite D call. Sequenced material: peripheral blood, taken on day 0 of AZD1222 vaccination. The CDR3 reads CAISELGLEAFF. The CDR3 nucleotides read TGTGCCATCAGTGAGTTGGGGTTGGAAGCTTTCTTT.